This entry features one TCR beta chain sequence. This entry belongs to a study of blood T cell repertoires in COVID-19. Study overall: Acute and convalescent COVID-19 specimens originated in the United States, Italy and Spain. Sources were T cells, B-cell-depleted T cells, or PBMCs; the material itself was cDNA or gDNA.

The CDR3 is made up of 15 amino acids. Germline lookup yields CDR1 SGHRS and CDR2 YFSETQ. Trimming pared 1 base from V and 1 base from J, leaving 11 bases between. This table comes from immunoSEQ multiplex PCR, and its TCRdb copy is limited to in-frame clones, with some not included. The sample has roughly 200,000 clones, around four fifths seen once. Seattle enrolled patients during active infection and tracked them longitudinally. This clonotype was sampled from a woman in her 40s with COVID-19, enrolled during active disease. This chain connects TRBV5-1 to TRBJ1-1; D not certain. Sequenced sample: peripheral blood. In DNA, the CDR3 is TGCGCCAGCAGCTTGTCAATCGCGCGGAACACTGAAGCTTTCTTT. Protein product: CASSLSIARNTEAFF.